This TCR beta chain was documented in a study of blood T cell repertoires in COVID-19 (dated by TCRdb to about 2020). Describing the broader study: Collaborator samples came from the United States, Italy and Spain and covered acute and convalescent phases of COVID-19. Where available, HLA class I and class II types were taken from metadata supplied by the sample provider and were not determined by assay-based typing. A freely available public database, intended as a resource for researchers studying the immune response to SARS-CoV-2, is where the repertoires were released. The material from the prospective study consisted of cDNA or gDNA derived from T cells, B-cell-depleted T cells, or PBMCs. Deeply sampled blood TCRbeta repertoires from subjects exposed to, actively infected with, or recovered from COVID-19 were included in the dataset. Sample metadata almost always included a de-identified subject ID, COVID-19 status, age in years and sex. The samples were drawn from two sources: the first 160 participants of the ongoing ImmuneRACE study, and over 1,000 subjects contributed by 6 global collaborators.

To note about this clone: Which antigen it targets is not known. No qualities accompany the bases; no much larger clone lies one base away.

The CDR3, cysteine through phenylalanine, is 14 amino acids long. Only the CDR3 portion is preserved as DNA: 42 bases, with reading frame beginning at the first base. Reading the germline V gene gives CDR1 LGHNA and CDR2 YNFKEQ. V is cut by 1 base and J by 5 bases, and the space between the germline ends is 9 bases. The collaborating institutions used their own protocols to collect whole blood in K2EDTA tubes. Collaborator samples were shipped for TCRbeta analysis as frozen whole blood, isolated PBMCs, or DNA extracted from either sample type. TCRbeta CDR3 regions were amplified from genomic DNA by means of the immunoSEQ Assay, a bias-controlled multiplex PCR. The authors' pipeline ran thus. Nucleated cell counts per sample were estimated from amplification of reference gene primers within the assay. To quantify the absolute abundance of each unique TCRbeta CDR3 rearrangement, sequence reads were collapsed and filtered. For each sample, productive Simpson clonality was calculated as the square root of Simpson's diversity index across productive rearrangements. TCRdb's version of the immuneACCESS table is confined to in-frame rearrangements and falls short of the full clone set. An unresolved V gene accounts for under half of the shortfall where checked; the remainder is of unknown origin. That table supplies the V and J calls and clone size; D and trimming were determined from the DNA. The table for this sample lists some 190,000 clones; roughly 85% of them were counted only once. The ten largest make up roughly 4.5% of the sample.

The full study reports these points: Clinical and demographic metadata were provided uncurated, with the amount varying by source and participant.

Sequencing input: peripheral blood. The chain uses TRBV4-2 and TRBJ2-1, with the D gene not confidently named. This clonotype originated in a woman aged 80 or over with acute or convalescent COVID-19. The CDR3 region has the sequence CASSQVTGNNEQFF. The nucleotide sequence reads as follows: TGTGCCAGCAGCCAAGTGACTGGTAACAATGAGCAGTTCTTC.